The rows below give T cell receptor beta chains drawn from one sample of a study of blood T cell repertoires in COVID-19. Generated by immunoSEQ multiplex PCR, the TCRdb table keeps only in-frame clones and is missing some. This sample has over 250,000 clones, with 89% found just once. The sequenced sample was peripheral blood. These receptors were collected from a man aged 45-65 years with acute or convalescent COVID-19. Each CDR3 is given with its conserved first and last residue. Each record gives: clone size, V gene, J gene, D gene, CDR3 protein, CDR3 DNA. D genes are given only for firm matches. Clone size appears in some rows only: once, few, many, or a class for an expanded clone.

>many|TRBV7-2|TRBJ2-2|TRBD1
CASSPTGGHGELFF
TGTGCCAGCAGCCCCACAGGGGGCCACGGGGAGCTGTTTTTT
>-|TRBV5-1|TRBJ1-1|-
CASSWGGGAEAFF
TGCGCCAGCAGCTGGGGGGGAGGCGCTGAAGCTTTCTTT
>-|TRBV3-1/TRBV3-2|TRBJ1-6|-
CASSQRDTRNSPLHF
TGTGCCAGCAGCCAACGGGACACCCGTAATTCACCCCTCCACTTT
>-|TRBV5-1|TRBJ2-5|TRBD2
CASSSGPSGQETQYF
TGCGCCAGCAGCTCTGGGCCTAGCGGCCAAGAGACCCAGTACTTC
>-|TRBV6-5|TRBJ2-7|TRBD2
CASSPGGLAYEQYF
TGTGCCAGCAGTCCCGGGGGGTTGGCCTACGAGCAGTACTTC
>-|TRBV27|TRBJ2-7|TRBD2
CASSFLNGGEKYF
TGTGCCAGCAGTTTCCTCAACGGGGGGGAAAAGTACTTC
>-|TRBV14|TRBJ1-6|-
CASSQEVRNSPLHF
TGTGCCAGCAGCCAAGAGGTCCGGAATTCACCCCTCCACTTT
>-|TRBV5-1|TRBJ1-1|-
CASSLAGSNTEAFF
TGCGCCAGCAGCTTGGCAGGCTCGAACACTGAAGCTTTCTTT
>-|TRBV12-3/TRBV12-4|TRBJ1-1|TRBD1
CASSQIGTAEAFF
TGTGCCAGCAGCCAAATCGGGACAGCCGAAGCTTTCTTT
>-|TRBV4-1|TRBJ1-2|-
CASSQFPFRGEQDANYGYTF
TGCGCCAGCAGCCAATTCCCCTTTCGCGGGGAGCAGGATGCTAACTATGGCTACACCTTC
>-|TRBV3-1/TRBV3-2|TRBJ2-3|TRBD1
CASSHPGQGGTDTQYF
TGTGCCAGCAGCCACCCGGGACAGGGTGGGACAGATACGCAGTATTTT
>once|TRBV19|TRBJ2-1|TRBD2
CASSIGLAGGTNEQFF
TGTGCCAGTAGTATAGGACTAGCGGGGGGGACGAATGAGCAGTTCTTC
>few|TRBV6-6|TRBJ1-6|TRBD1
CASSSLGTVNEFYNSPLHF
TGTGCCAGCAGCTCACTAGGGACAGTTAACGAGTTTTATAATTCACCCCTCCACTTT
>-|TRBV18|TRBJ2-7|TRBD1
CASSLGQGVYEQYF
TGTGCCAGCTCACTTGGGCAGGGGGTCTACGAGCAGTACTTC
>-|TRBV6-5|TRBJ2-3|TRBD2
CASVPSGLVGQYF
TGTGCCAGCGTCCCTAGCGGCCTCGTCGGGCAGTATTTT
>-|TRBV28|TRBJ2-1|TRBD2
CASSLRGTYNEQFF
TGTGCCAGCAGTTTGCGGGGGACCTACAATGAGCAGTTCTTC
>-|TRBV29-1|TRBJ2-1|-
CSVEGGTLNEQFF
TGCAGCGTTGAGGGGGGAACCCTCAATGAGCAGTTCTTC
>-|TRBV19|TRBJ2-3|-
CASSIEGAPTDTQYF
TGTGCCAGTAGTATAGAAGGGGCCCCCACAGATACGCAGTATTTT
>-|TRBV6-1|TRBJ2-7|-
CASSEQVYEQYF
TGTGCCAGCAGTGAACAGGTTTACGAGCAGTACTTC
>-|TRBV6-5|TRBJ1-5|-
CASSLGPSNQPQHF
TGTGCCAGCAGTCTGGGCCCTAGCAATCAGCCCCAGCATTTT
>few|TRBV2|TRBJ2-1|-
CASSSQGGEQFF
TGTGCCAGCAGCTCACAGGGTGGTGAGCAGTTCTTC
>-|TRBV5-4|TRBJ1-1|TRBD1
CASSPRQGIGGTEAFF
TGTGCCAGCAGCCCCCGACAGGGAATAGGGGGCACTGAAGCTTTCTTT
>-|TRBV7-9|TRBJ2-3|TRBD2
CASSPSGGADTQYF
TGTGCCAGCAGCCCTAGCGGGGGGGCAGATACGCAGTATTTT
>-|TRBV19|TRBJ2-1|TRBD2
CASSPRPGAGGGYNEQFF
TGTGCCAGTAGTCCACGACCCGGAGCGGGCGGGGGCTACAATGAGCAGTTCTTC
>once|TRBV28|TRBJ1-1|-
CASSSPPRGTEAFF
TGTGCCAGCAGTTCCCCCCCTCGGGGAACTGAAGCTTTCTTT
>once|TRBV6-5|TRBJ1-5|-
CASSGGGSQPQHF
TGTGCCAGCAGCGGGGGAGGATCTCAGCCCCAGCATTTT
>-|TRBV12-3/TRBV12-4|TRBJ1-5|-
CASTQGWQPQHF
TGTGCCAGCACCCAGGGGTGGCAGCCCCAGCATTTT
>-|TRBV7-9|TRBJ1-1|-
CASSLLQVNTEAFF
TGTGCCAGCAGCTTACTCCAGGTGAACACTGAAGCTTTCTTT
>-|TRBV12-3/TRBV12-4|TRBJ2-1|-
CATGRGTANEQFF
TGTGCCACAGGGAGGGGGACGGCGAATGAGCAGTTCTTC
>-|TRBV9|TRBJ2-3|-
CASSTRTDTQYF
TGTGCCAGCAGCACTCGGACAGATACGCAGTATTTT
>once|TRBV19|TRBJ1-1|-
CASLQTTGPFEAFF
TGTGCCAGTTTACAGACTACAGGGCCCTTCGAAGCTTTCTTT
>once|TRBV2|TRBJ2-7|-
CASSLEKIPHEQYF
TGTGCCAGCAGTCTAGAAAAAATCCCCCACGAGCAGTACTTC
>-|TRBV25-1|TRBJ1-1|TRBD1
CASTTLSGQGAEAFF
TGTGCCAGCACCACACTTTCGGGACAGGGAGCTGAAGCTTTCTTT
>-|TRBV5-1|TRBJ2-4|TRBD1
CASRLSAGGGENIQYF
TGCGCCAGCAGGTTGAGTGCAGGGGGTGGCGAAAACATTCAGTACTTC
>-|TRBV5-1|TRBJ2-5|TRBD2
CASSPPLGSGGASETQYF
TGCGCCAGCAGCCCCCCTTTGGGTAGCGGGGGGGCTAGTGAGACCCAGTACTTC
>-|TRBV27|TRBJ2-7|TRBD2
CASSFGAGLTYEQYF
TGTGCCAGCAGTTTCGGGGCGGGACTAACCTACGAGCAGTACTTC
>few|TRBV27|TRBJ2-6|-
CASSAIPGANVLTF
TGTGCCAGCAGTGCTATACCTGGGGCCAACGTCCTGACTTTC
>-|TRBV19|TRBJ1-6|-
CASSITGLGSPLHF
TGTGCCAGTAGTATAACTGGACTTGGTTCACCCCTCCACTTT
>-|TRBV10-3|TRBJ1-5|-
CAISEFRGSNQPQHF
TGTGCCATCAGTGAATTCCGGGGTAGCAATCAGCCCCAGCATTTT
>-|TRBV7-9|TRBJ1-2|TRBD1
CASSLAQDRGRGYTF
TGTGCCAGCAGCTTAGCGCAGGACAGGGGACGTGGCTACACCTTC
>once|TRBV5-1|TRBJ1-2|-
CASSPQGSGGYTF
TGCGCCAGCAGCCCCCAAGGTTCGGGGGGCTACACCTTC
>-|TRBV19|TRBJ2-2|-
CASSTTPTGELFF
TGTGCCAGTAGCACTACTCCGACCGGGGAGCTGTTTTTT
>-|TRBV30|TRBJ2-7|-
CAWSVQTLRGSYEQYF
TGTGCCTGGAGTGTACAGACCCTAAGGGGTTCCTACGAGCAGTACTTC
>-|TRBV5-1|TRBJ2-5|TRBD1
CASGDSQETQYF
TGCGCCAGCGGGGACAGCCAAGAGACCCAGTACTTC
>-|TRBV2|TRBJ2-1|TRBD1
CASSSTRTGVNEQFF
TGTGCCAGCAGCTCAACCCGGACAGGGGTAAATGAGCAGTTCTTC
>-|TRBV6-5|TRBJ2-2|-
CAAWGGATGELFF
TGTGCCGCCTGGGGGGGGGCCACCGGGGAGCTGTTTTTT
>-|TRBV14|TRBJ1-6|TRBD1
CASSLPGQHNSPLHF
TGTGCCAGCAGCCTACCGGGACAGCATAATTCACCCCTCCACTTT
>-|TRBV5-8|TRBJ1-4|-
CASSLADWGPTNEKLFF
TGTGCCAGCAGCTTGGCCGACTGGGGGCCAACTAATGAAAAACTGTTTTTT
>-|TRBV5-6|TRBJ1-6|-
CASRPGQGYHSPLHF
TGTGCCAGCAGACCGGGCCAGGGATATCATTCACCCCTCCACTTT
>-|TRBV28|TRBJ2-7|TRBD1
CASSWSGTGVYEQYF
TGTGCCAGCAGCTGGTCCGGGACAGGCGTCTACGAGCAGTACTTC
>-|TRBV3-1/TRBV3-2|TRBJ1-5|-
CASSRPGGNQPQHF
TGTGCCAGCAGTCGTCCCGGGGGCAATCAGCCCCAGCATTTT
>-|TRBV7-9|TRBJ2-4|-
CASSSSGGQRLKNIQYF
TGTGCCAGCAGCTCATCGGGGGGACAACGTCTAAAAAACATTCAGTACTTC
>-|TRBV19|TRBJ1-6|-
CASTPSPSNNSPLHF
TGTGCCAGTACCCCGAGTCCTTCGAATAATTCACCCCTCCACTTT
>-|TRBV18|TRBJ1-2|-
CAGGGSNYGYTF
TGTGCCGGAGGAGGGTCTAACTATGGCTACACCTTC
>-|TRBV9|TRBJ2-5|TRBD2
CASSALPTSGDRETQYF
TGTGCCAGCAGCGCCCTTCCTACTAGCGGGGACCGGGAGACCCAGTACTTC
>once|TRBV25-1|TRBJ2-1|TRBD1
CASSPPGQGGNEQFF
TGTGCCAGCAGTCCGCCGGGACAGGGAGGGAATGAGCAGTTCTTC
>-|TRBV28|TRBJ1-1|TRBD1
CASSLYGTGVEAFF
TGTGCCAGCAGTTTATATGGGACAGGGGTTGAAGCTTTCTTT